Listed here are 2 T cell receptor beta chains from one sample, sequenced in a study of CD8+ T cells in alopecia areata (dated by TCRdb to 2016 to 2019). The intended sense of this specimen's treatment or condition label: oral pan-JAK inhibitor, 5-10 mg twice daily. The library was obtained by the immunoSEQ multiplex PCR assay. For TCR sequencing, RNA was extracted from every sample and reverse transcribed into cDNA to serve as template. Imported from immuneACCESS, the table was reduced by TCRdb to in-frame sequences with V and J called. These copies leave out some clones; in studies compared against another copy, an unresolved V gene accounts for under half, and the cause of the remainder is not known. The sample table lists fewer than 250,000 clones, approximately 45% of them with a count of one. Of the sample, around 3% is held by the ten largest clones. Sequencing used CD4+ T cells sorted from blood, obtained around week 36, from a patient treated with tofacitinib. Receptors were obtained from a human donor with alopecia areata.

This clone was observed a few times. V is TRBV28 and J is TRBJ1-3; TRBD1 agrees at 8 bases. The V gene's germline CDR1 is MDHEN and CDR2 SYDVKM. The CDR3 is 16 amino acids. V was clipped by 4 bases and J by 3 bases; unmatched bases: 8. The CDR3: CASSSPRTGFGNTIYF. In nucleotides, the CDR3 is TGTGCCAGCAGTTCACCGCGGACAGGGTTTGGAAACACCATATATTTT. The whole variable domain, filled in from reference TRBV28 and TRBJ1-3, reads DVKVTQSSRYLVKRTGEKVFLECVQDMDHENMFWYRQDPGLGLRLIYFSYDVKMKEKGDIPEGYSVSREKKERFSLILESASTNQTSMYLCASSSPRTGFGNTIYFGEGSWLTVV.

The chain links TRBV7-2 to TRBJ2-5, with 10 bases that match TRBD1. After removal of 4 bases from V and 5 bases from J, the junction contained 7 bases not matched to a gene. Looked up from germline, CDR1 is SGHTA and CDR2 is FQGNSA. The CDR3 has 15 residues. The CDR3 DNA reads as TGTGCCAGCAGCTCCCGACAGGGGGCTGGGGAGACCCAGTACTTC. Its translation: CASSSRQGAGETQYF.